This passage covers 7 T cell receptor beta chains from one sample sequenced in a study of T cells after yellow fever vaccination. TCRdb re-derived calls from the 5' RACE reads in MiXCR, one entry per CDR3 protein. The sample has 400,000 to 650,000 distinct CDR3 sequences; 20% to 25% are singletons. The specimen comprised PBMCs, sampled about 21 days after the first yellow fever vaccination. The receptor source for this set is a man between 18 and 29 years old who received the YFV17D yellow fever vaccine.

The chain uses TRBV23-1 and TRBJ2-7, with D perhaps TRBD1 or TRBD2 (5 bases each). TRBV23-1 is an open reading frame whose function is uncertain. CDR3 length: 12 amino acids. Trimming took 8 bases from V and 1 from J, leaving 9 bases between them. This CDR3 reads CASWGPSYEQYV. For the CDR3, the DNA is TGCGCCAGCTGGGGACCGTCCTACGAGCAGTACGTC.

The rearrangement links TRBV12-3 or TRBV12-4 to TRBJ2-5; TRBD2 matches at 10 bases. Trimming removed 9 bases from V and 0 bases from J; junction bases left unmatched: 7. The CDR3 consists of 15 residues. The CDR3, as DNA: TGTGCCAGTAAAAAAGCGGGGGGGGACCAAGAGACCCAGTACTTC. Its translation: CASKKAGGDQETQYF.

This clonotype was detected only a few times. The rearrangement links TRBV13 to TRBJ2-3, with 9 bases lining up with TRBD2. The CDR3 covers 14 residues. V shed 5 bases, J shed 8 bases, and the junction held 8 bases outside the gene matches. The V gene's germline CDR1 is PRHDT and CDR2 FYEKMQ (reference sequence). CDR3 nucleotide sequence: TGTGCCAGCAGCCTTCTAGCGGGGTTGGGTACGCAGTATTTT. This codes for CASSLLAGLGTQYF.

Written as DNA, the CDR3 is TGCAGTGCTAGAGATGGTGGGGATGAGCAGTTCTTC. Translated, it gives CSARDGGDEQFF. The rearrangement joins TRBV20-1 to TRBJ2-1, with unresolved D. Trimming removed 0 bases from V and 8 bases from J, with 8 bases in between. Germline CDR1 and CDR2: DFQATT and SNEGSKA (reference sequence). The CDR3 extends over 12 amino acids.

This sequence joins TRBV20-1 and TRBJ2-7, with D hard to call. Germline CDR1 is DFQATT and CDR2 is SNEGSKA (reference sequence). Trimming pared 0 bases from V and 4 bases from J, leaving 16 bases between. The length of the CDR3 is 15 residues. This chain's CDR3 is CSARDPTTPLYEQYF. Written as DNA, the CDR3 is TGCAGTGCTAGAGACCCGACAACCCCCCTTTACGAGCAGTACTTC.

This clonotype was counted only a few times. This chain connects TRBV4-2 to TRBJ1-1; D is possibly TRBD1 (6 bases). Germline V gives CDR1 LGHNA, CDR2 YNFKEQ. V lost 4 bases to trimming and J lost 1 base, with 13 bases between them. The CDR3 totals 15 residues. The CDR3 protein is CASSPSGGGNTEAFF. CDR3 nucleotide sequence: TGTGCCAGCAGCCCCTCTGGGGGCGGGAACACTGAAGCTTTCTTT.

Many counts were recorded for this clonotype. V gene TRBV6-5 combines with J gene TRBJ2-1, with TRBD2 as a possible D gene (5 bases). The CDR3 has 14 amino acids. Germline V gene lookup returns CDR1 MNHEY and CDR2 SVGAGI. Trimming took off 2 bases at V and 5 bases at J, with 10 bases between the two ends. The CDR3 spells CASSYTRAHNEQFF. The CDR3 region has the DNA TGTGCCAGCAGTTACACTAGGGCCCACAATGAGCAGTTCTTC.